Below, 26 T cell receptor beta chains from the same sample are listed, as sequenced in a study of blood T cell repertoires in COVID-19. Measured with immunoSEQ multiplex PCR; TCRdb has only the in-frame clones, and not every one. The sample shows about 47,000 clones, under 90% of them seen only once. The sequencing input was peripheral blood. All receptors derive from a man aged 55 to 70 with acute or convalescent COVID-19.

The chain carries TRBV30 and TRBJ2-3; 9 bases fit TRBD1. CDR3 length: 16 amino acids. Germline-derived CDR1 and CDR2 are GTSNPN and SVGIG (reference sequence). V lost 1 base, J lost 7 bases, and 12 bases stayed unmatched. Here the CDR3 reads CAWSGNTGQGSNTQYF. CDR3 sequence (DNA): TGTGCCTGGAGTGGGAACACGGGACAGGGATCGAATACGCAGTATTTT.

The chain uses TRBV19 and TRBJ1-5; TRBD1 is a possible D gene (6 bases). This CDR3 has 13 residues. Germline CDR1 is LNHDA and CDR2 is SQIVND (reference sequence). Written as DNA, the CDR3 is TGTGACACGGACAGCAATAGCAATCAGCCCCAGCATTTT. Its translation: CDTDSNSNQPQHF.

The V and J genes are TRBV5-4 and TRBJ1-5; 7 positions match TRBD1. With V trimmed by 4 bases and J by 3 bases, 4 bases remained unmatched. Per the germline V gene, CDR1 is SGHNT and CDR2 is YYREEE (reference sequence). This CDR3 is built from 14 residues. CDR3 amino acids: CASSIGQVNQPQHF. CDR3 DNA sequence: TGTGCCAGCAGCATAGGACAGGTCAATCAGCCCCAGCATTTT.

The V call is TRBV30, the J call TRBJ1-1; D is perhaps TRBD1 (5 bases). The CDR3 consists of 14 residues. V shed 4 bases and J shed 5 bases, with 17 bases lying between them. Germline-derived CDR1 and CDR2 are GTSNPN and SVGIG (reference sequence). Here the CDR3 DNA reads TGTGCCTGGAACCAGGGTGGGTCAGGGACTGAAGCTTTCTTT. Amino acid sequence: CAWNQGGSGTEAFF.

A single count supports this clone. The CDR3 region is CASSVEGRDYEQYF. The CDR3 DNA follows: TGTGCCAGCAGCGTAGAAGGCCGGGACTACGAGCAGTACTTC. This chain connects TRBV9 to TRBJ2-7; perhaps TRBD2 as D (5 bases). Germline values: CDR1 SGDLS, CDR2 YYNGEE. V lost 0 bases and J 3 bases, leaving 10 bases between the germline ends. This CDR3 has 14 residues.

The rearrangement uses TRBV19 and TRBJ1-5, with 7 bases fitting TRBD1. V trimming: 7 bases; J trimming: 1 base; junction bases outside the gene matches: 7. The germline V gene has CDR1 LNHDA and CDR2 SQIVND (reference sequence). This CDR3 is built from 15 residues. CDR3 in amino acids: CASKTTGQSNQPQHF. DNA for the CDR3: TGTGCCAGTAAGACAACGGGACAGAGCAATCAGCCCCAGCATTTT.

V is TRBV18 and J is TRBJ2-3; 8 nucleotides agree with TRBD2. J was trimmed by 4 bases and V by 1 base; bases with no gene match: 4. CDR1 is KGHSH, CDR2 LQKENI, per germline. This CDR3 has 15 residues. The CDR3 spells CASSPRRGAPDTQYF. In nucleotides, the CDR3 is TGTGCCAGCTCACCACGGCGGGGGGCCCCAGATACGCAGTATTTT.

The CDR3 is CASSPASGGSNEQFF. As DNA, the CDR3 is TGTGCCAGCAGCCCTGCCAGCGGGGGGTCCAATGAGCAGTTCTTC. J is TRBJ2-1 and V is TRBV14, with 9 bases lining up with TRBD2. The germline V gene has CDR1 SGHDN and CDR2 FVKESK. V was clipped by 4 bases and J by 6 bases; unmatched bases: 7. This CDR3 is built from 15 residues.

This clone occurred once. The gene calls are TRBV11-3 and TRBJ2-7; tentatively, D is TRBD1 (6 bases). The CDR3 length is 14 residues. With 2 bases removed from V and 6 bases from J, the gap between germline ends came to 14 bases. Germline CDR1 is SGHNT and CDR2 is YENEEA. CDR3 coding DNA: TGTGCCAGCAGCTTAAATTCCGGGACACCCGAGCAGTACTTC. The encoded protein is CASSLNSGTPEQYF.

The chain links TRBV19 to TRBJ2-5; TRBD2 aligns across 8 bases. Trimming cost V 4 bases and J 0 bases; bases outside gene matches: 4. CDR1 and CDR2 (germline): LNHDA, SQIVND (reference sequence). CDR3 size: 15 residues. The DNA of the CDR3 is TGTGCCAGTAGTAGGACTAGCTTGTACCAAGAGACCCAGTACTTC. Protein: CASSRTSLYQETQYF.

The gene calls are TRBV27 and TRBJ1-5; D is undetermined. This CDR3 has 13 amino acids. Germline values: CDR1 MNHEY, CDR2 SMNVEV (reference sequence). V was shortened by 8 bases and J by 7 bases, with 15 bases between the two germline ends. In DNA, the CDR3 is TGTGCCAGCGGATCGGGGAATCGACAGCCCCAGCATTTT. Its translation is CASGSGNRQPQHF.

The V gene is TRBV11-1, the J gene TRBJ1-1; 8 bases line up with TRBD1. The CDR3 sequence is 15 residues long. The junction had 5 bases not matched to a gene; V was cut back by 5 bases and J by 0 bases. Germline V gene sequence: CDR1 SGHAT, CDR2 FQDESV (reference sequence). The CDR3 is CASSTTGDLNTEAFF. The CDR3 DNA follows: TGTGCCAGCAGCACGACAGGGGACTTGAACACTGAAGCTTTCTTT.

This clone has a handful of counts. The V and J genes are TRBV6-5 and TRBJ2-4; D call uncertain. The CDR3 sequence is 14 residues long. The V end was cut by 2 bases, the J end by 0 bases, with 5 bases between. Germline V CDR1 and CDR2: MNHEY, SVGAGI. The CDR3 is CASSYGRAKNIQYF. The CDR3 DNA follows: TGTGCCAGCAGTTACGGCAGAGCCAAAAACATTCAGTACTTC.

This clone was found once. The V and J genes are TRBV6-1 and TRBJ1-1; D is unresolved. Germline values: CDR1 MNHNS, CDR2 SASEGT. The CDR3 spans 14 residues. Trimming took 2 bases from V and 6 from J, leaving 13 bases between them. Written as DNA, the CDR3 is TGTGCCAGCAGTGAATATTTCCCTATCGCTGAAGCTTTCTTT. This translates into CASSEYFPIAEAFF.

V and J are TRBV27 and TRBJ1-1; 7 bases align to TRBD1. This CDR3 contains 16 residues. Germline CDR1 is MNHEY and CDR2 is SMNVEV (reference sequence). Trimming cost V 0 bases and J 7 bases; bases outside gene matches: 11. CDR3 region: CASSLSGRGRYDEAFF. CDR3 bases: TGTGCCAGCAGTTTATCGGGTAGGGGGCGGTATGATGAAGCTTTCTTT.

The rearrangement uses TRBV19 and TRBJ1-1; the D is unclear. The CDR3 covers 15 residues. Germline CDR1 and CDR2: LNHDA and SQIVND (reference sequence). The V end was cut by 4 bases, the J end by 0 bases, with 12 bases between. Here the CDR3 DNA reads TGTGCCAGTAGTAGCGGTATGCGAATGAACACTGAAGCTTTCTTT. It yields the protein CASSSGMRMNTEAFF.

The chain couples TRBV6-5 to TRBJ2-3; D is unresolved. V shed 5 bases and J shed 0 bases, with 9 bases lying between them. This CDR3 comprises 14 residues. The germline gives CDR1 MNHEY, CDR2 SVGAGI. CDR3 coding DNA: TGTGCCAGCAGTCCCCCTGCGAGCACAGATACGCAGTATTTT. It is translated as CASSPPASTDTQYF.

The chain combines TRBV7-2 with TRBJ2-5; TRBD1 might be the D (5 bases). CDR3 length: 14 amino acids. V dropped 2 bases and J dropped 5 bases, with 12 bases sitting between them. The germline V gene encodes CDR1 SGHTA and CDR2 FQGNSA. For the CDR3, the DNA is TGTGCCAGCAGCTTAAACATGGGGCAGGAGACCCAGTACTTC. Translating gives CASSLNMGQETQYF.

V is TRBV6-1 and J is TRBJ1-2; D gene uncertain. CDR3 length: 14 residues. From germline, CDR1 is MNHNS and CDR2 SASEGT. Between the trimmed V and J ends, which lost 3 bases and 0 bases, there was a span of 8 bases. Here the CDR3 reads CASSENGANYGYTF. CDR3 nucleotide sequence: TGTGCCAGCAGTGAGAACGGAGCTAACTATGGCTACACCTTC.

V usage is TRBV4-1 and J usage is TRBJ2-7; D perhaps matches TRBD2 (6 bases). V lost 1 base, J lost 0 bases, and 10 bases lay in between. The germline V gene encodes CDR1 MGHRA and CDR2 YSYEKL. The CDR3 is made up of 15 amino acids. In DNA, the CDR3 is TGCGCCAGCAGCCAAGTAGCGGCAGACTCCTACGAGCAGTACTTC. Amino acid sequence: CASSQVAADSYEQYF.

V and J are TRBV5-1 and TRBJ1-5, with 9 nucleotides matching TRBD1. Germline CDR1 and CDR2: SGHRS and YFSETQ. The CDR3 loop spans 14 amino acids. J lost 4 bases, V lost 4 bases, and 3 bases had no gene match. The CDR3 DNA follows: TGCGCCAGCAGCGAGGGACAGGGAAATCAGCCCCAGCATTTT. Protein sequence: CASSEGQGNQPQHF.

The chain uses TRBV27 and TRBJ2-1; D may be TRBD1 (6 bases). This CDR3 region has 14 residues. The germline CDR1 and CDR2 sequences are MNHEY and SMNVEV (reference sequence). V was shortened by 5 bases and J by 6 bases, with 14 bases between the two germline ends. The CDR3 DNA is TGTGCCAGCAGTCCAGACCCCAGGGGCAATGAGCAGTTCTTC. Protein sequence: CASSPDPRGNEQFF.

This chain connects TRBV7-6 to TRBJ1-5; D call uncertain. This CDR3 spans 13 amino acids. Germline V gene lookup returns CDR1 SGHVS and CDR2 FNYEAQ. V lost 4 bases to trimming and J lost 7 bases, with 11 bases between them. The DNA for the CDR3 is TGTGCCAGCAGCTGGGAGGAGAGGCAGCCCCAGCATTTT. Its protein is CASSWEERQPQHF. Full variable domain (rest looked up from reference TRBV7-6 and TRBJ1-5): GAGVSQSPRYKVTKRGQDVALRCDPISGHVSLYWYRQALGQGPEFLTYFNYEAQQDKSGLPNDRFSAERPEGSISTLTIQRTEQRDSAMYRCASSWEERQPQHFGDGTRLSIL.

This chain joins TRBV7-9 and TRBJ1-2, with D unclear. Trimming pared 1 base from V and 10 bases from J, leaving 13 bases between. The CDR3 runs 13 residues. Germline V CDR1 and CDR2: SEHNR, FQNEAQ (reference sequence). The CDR3 nucleotides read TGTGCCAGCAGCTTAGGGGCCGGGGTAATCTACACCTTC. Amino acid sequence: CASSLGAGVIYTF.

This chain joins TRBV18 and TRBJ1-3, with D possibly matching TRBD1 (5 bases). Germline V gene lookup returns CDR1 KGHSH and CDR2 LQKENI. The CDR3 sequence is 17 residues long. V lost 3 bases to trimming and J lost 2 bases, with 17 bases between them. The CDR3 region is CASSPNPSGEAGNTIYF. CDR3 in DNA: TGTGCCAGCTCACCGAACCCATCGGGGGAGGCTGGAAACACCATATATTTT.

The chain carries TRBV30 and TRBJ1-4, with 10 positions matching TRBD1. The CDR3 has 14 residues. The J segment lost 10 bases and the V segment lost 2 bases, leaving 7 bases of the junction unmatched. Germline-derived CDR1 and CDR2 are GTSNPN and SVGIG (reference sequence). The CDR3 nucleotides are TGTGCCTGGAGTACCGGGACAGGGGCTGGAAAACTGTTTTTT. Residues: CAWSTGTGAGKLFF. The whole variable domain, filled in from reference TRBV30 and TRBJ1-4, reads SQTIHQWPATLVQPVGSPLSLECTVEGTSNPNLYWYRQAAGRGLQLLFYSVGIGQISSEVPQNLSASRPQDRQFILSSKKLLLSDSGFYLCAWSTGTGAGKLFFGSGTQLSVL.